This T cell receptor (beta chain) was recovered during a study of cytomegalovirus exposure and HLA in healthy donors. From germline, CDR1 is SGHNT and CDR2 YYREEE (reference sequence). The V and J ends lost 3 bases and 6 bases, in that order; junction bases with no gene match: 9. This CDR3 has 15 residues. Some clones are missing from TCRdb's copy, which holds only in-frame ones; the method was immunoSEQ multiplex PCR. The top ten hold around 2% of the sample, which has 55,000 to 70,000 clones, about 95% seen once. The sample was PBMCs. This chain connects TRBV5-4 to TRBJ2-1; TRBD1 aligns across 7 bases. This sequence was found in a man aged 18 to 30 in good health and CMV-seronegative. The CDR3 here is CASSYPGQSSNEQFF. As DNA, the CDR3 is TGTGCCAGCAGCTATCCGGGACAGTCCAGCAATGAGCAGTTCTTC. Using reference TRBV5-4 and TRBJ2-1 for the parts outside the CDR3, the full variable domain is ETGVTQSPTHLIKTRGQQVTLRCSSQSGHNTVSWYQQALGQGPQFIFQYYREEENGRGNFPPRFSGLQFPNYSSELNVNALELDDSALYLCASSYPGQSSNEQFFGPGTRLTVL.